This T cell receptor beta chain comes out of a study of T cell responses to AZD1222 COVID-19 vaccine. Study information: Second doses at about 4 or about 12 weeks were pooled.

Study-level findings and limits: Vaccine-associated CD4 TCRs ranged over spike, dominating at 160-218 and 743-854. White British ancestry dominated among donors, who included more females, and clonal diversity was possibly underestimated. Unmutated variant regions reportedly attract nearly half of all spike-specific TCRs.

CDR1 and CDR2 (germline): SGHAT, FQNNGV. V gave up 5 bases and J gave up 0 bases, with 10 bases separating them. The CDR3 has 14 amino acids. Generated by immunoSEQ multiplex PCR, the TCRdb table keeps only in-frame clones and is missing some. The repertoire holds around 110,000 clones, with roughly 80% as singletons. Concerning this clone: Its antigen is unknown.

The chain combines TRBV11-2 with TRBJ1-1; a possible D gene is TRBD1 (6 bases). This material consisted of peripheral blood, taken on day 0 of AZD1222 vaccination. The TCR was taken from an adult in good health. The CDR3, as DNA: TGTGCCAGCAGCACGGACAGACTGAACACTGAAGCTTTCTTT. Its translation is CASSTDRLNTEAFF. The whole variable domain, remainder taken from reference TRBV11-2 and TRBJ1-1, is EAGVAQSPRYKIIEKRQSVAFWCNPISGHATLYWYQQILGQGPKLLIQFQNNGVVDDSQLPKDRFSAERLKGVDSTLKIQPAKLEDSAVYLCASSTDRLNTEAFFGQGTRLTVV.